These 14 T cell receptor beta chains were all obtained from the same sample, sequenced in a study of beta chain features in type 1 diabetes. Every isolated RNA sample was fully reverse transcribed, so sequencing captured expressed TCRB transcripts. The protocol was immunoSEQ multiplex PCR, while the TCRdb copy is restricted to in-frame clones and leaves out a portion. In the table there are a few hundred thousand clones, about 15% of which are singletons. The sample consisted of naive CD4+ T cells from blood. The receptors stem from a woman between 18 and 29 years old in good health.

The sample holds a few counts of this clone. This chain links TRBV30 with TRBJ2-1, with 7 bases lining up with TRBD2. The CDR3 spans 14 residues. After removal of 4 bases from V and 8 bases from J, the junction contained 11 bases not matched to a gene. Germline V lookup: CDR1 GTSNPN, CDR2 SVGIG (reference sequence). CDR3 in amino acids: CAWTGTMIVDEQFF. In nucleotides, the CDR3 is TGTGCCTGGACCGGGACTATGATCGTTGATGAGCAGTTCTTC.

A few counts support this clone. This sample also contains other DNA sequences that code for the same CDR3. J is TRBJ1-5 and V is TRBV30; tentative D call: TRBD1 (5 bases). With 2 bases removed from V and 4 bases from J, the gap between germline ends came to 9 bases. This CDR3 contains 13 residues. Germline CDR1 GTSNPN, CDR2 SVGIG (reference sequence). The CDR3 DNA is TGTGCCTGGAGTAGGGAGGGGAATCAGCCCCAGCATTTT. It specifies CAWSREGNQPQHF.

This clone was counted between two and nine times. Other DNA sequences in the same sample also yield this CDR3. The chain has TRBV2 and TRBJ1-5; D not certain. Per germline, CDR1 SNHLY and CDR2 FYNNEI. This CDR3 region has 13 residues. Deletions cut 3 bases from V and 7 bases from J, with 10 bases between. CDR3 bases: TGTGCCAGCAGTGAGAGGGAGGGCCAGCCCCAGCATTTT. Translation: CASSEREGQPQHF.

This clone was found a few times. V and J are TRBV19 and TRBJ1-1; D remains ambiguous. V gave up 4 bases and J gave up 0 bases, with 15 bases separating them. Germline-derived CDR1 and CDR2 are LNHDA and SQIVND (reference sequence). This CDR3 is 16 amino acids long. In nucleotides, the CDR3 is TGTGCCAGTAGTACCGGGAGGTTTCCCATGAACACTGAAGCTTTCTTT. Amino acid sequence: CASSTGRFPMNTEAFF.

V usage is TRBV9 and J usage is TRBJ2-3, with a possible D match to TRBD2 (6 bases). Trimming took off 5 bases at V and 2 bases at J, with 12 bases between the two ends. Germline V gives CDR1 SGDLS, CDR2 YYNGEE. This CDR3 spans 14 amino acids. CDR3 region: CASSAAGFTDTQYF. CDR3 sequence (DNA): TGTGCCAGCAGTGCCGCGGGGTTCACAGATACGCAGTATTTT.

In its sample, this clone was seen a few times. The chain carries TRBV30 and TRBJ1-1; tentatively, D is TRBD1 (5 bases). This CDR3 contains 13 residues. V lost 3 bases, J lost 1 base, and 9 bases lay in between. Per the germline V gene, CDR1 is GTSNPN and CDR2 is SVGIG (reference sequence). CDR3 sequence reads: CAWRYRRNTEAFF. CDR3 bases: TGTGCCTGGAGATACAGGCGGAACACTGAAGCTTTCTTT.

The CDR3 bases are TGCGCCAGCAGCTCCCCGACTAGCGGCGTAACCTCCTACAATGAGCAGTTCTTC. It yields the protein CASSSPTSGVTSYNEQFF. The chain carries TRBV5-1 and TRBJ2-1, with 9 nucleotides matching TRBD2. Germline CDR1 SGHRS, CDR2 YFSETQ. CDR3 size: 18 residues. V was clipped by 3 bases and J by 0 bases; unmatched bases: 10.

This clone was seen only a few times. The sample holds other DNA sequences that translate to the same CDR3. This sequence joins TRBV29-1 and TRBJ2-5, with TRBD2 identical over 11 bases. Per the germline V gene, CDR1 is SQVTM and CDR2 is ANQGSEA. V dropped 6 bases and J dropped 2; count of bases not matched to a gene: 2. This CDR3 comprises 13 residues. The chain's CDR3 is CSVGTSGQETQYF. DNA for the CDR3: TGCAGCGTCGGGACTAGCGGACAAGAGACCCAGTACTTC.

This clone was picked up a small number of times. The rearrangement links TRBV5-1 to TRBJ2-1; D is perhaps TRBD1 (5 bases). V was trimmed by 0 bases and J by 3 bases, leaving 7 bases between them. This CDR3 contains 14 residues. Germline V gene data show CDR1 as SGHRS and CDR2 as YFSETQ. The DNA of the CDR3 is TGCGCCAGCAGCTTGGTCGACAGCTACAATGAGCAGTTCTTC. Translated, it gives CASSLVDSYNEQFF.

This chain joins TRBV5-1 and TRBJ1-1; 7 bases line up with TRBD1. The J segment lost 3 bases and the V segment lost 6 bases, leaving 8 bases of the junction unmatched. CDR1 is SGHRS and CDR2 is YFSETQ in the germline V gene. This CDR3 spans 14 amino acids. The CDR3 spells CASKIQGTYTEAFF. Written as DNA, the CDR3 is TGCGCCAGCAAGATACAGGGGACCTACACTGAAGCTTTCTTT.

This clone appeared a few times. The chain recombines TRBV7-2 with TRBJ2-1; TRBD1 matches at 7 bases. CDR1 and CDR2 (germline): SGHTA, FQGNSA. Trimming removed 3 bases from V and 10 bases from J; junction bases left unmatched: 6. The CDR3 totals 13 residues. The CDR3 DNA reads as TGTGCCAGCAGCTTCGACAGGGCTGTCGAGCAGTTCTTC. Residues: CASSFDRAVEQFF.

J is TRBJ1-1 and V is TRBV30, with D hard to call. The CDR3 loop spans 13 amino acids. Germline V gene data show CDR1 as GTSNPN and CDR2 as SVGIG (reference sequence). V was trimmed by 1 base and J by 3 bases, leaving 9 bases between them. The CDR3 sequence is CAWSDGLYTEAFF. CDR3 DNA sequence: TGTGCCTGGAGTGATGGGCTTTACACTGAAGCTTTCTTT.

This clone appeared a few times. The V call is TRBV6-6, the J call TRBJ2-7; D is ambiguous. The CDR3 contains 15 residues. Germline CDR1 and CDR2: MNHNY and SVGAGI (reference sequence). Deletions cut 7 bases from V and 2 bases from J, with 18 bases between. The CDR3 DNA reads as TGTGCCAGCACCCACGAGAGGTTCGGCCCCTACGAGCAGTACTTC. Protein: CASTHERFGPYEQYF.

The chain joins TRBV19 to TRBJ2-7; unclear D gene. Trimming shortened V by 3 bases and J by 7 bases, and 19 bases separated the two germline ends. There are 15 residues in the CDR3. CDR1 is LNHDA, CDR2 SQIVND, per germline (reference sequence). The CDR3 region is CASSIGSVSSGEQYF. CDR3 in DNA: TGTGCCAGTAGTATCGGGTCGGTATCCTCTGGAGAGCAGTACTTC.